The next 19 T cell receptor beta chains were all read from a single sample in a study of cytomegalovirus exposure and HLA in healthy donors (dated by TCRdb to about 2017). Libraries were constructed by the immunoSEQ multiplex PCR assay. The multiplex PCR relied on a mix of 60 forward primers for TCR Vbeta segments and 13 reverse primers for TCR Jbeta segments. TCRdb carries this immuneACCESS record with in-frame sequences only. Its versions omit some clonotypes, under half of them owing to an unresolved V gene in the studies checked, with the rest unexplained. The sample table contains about 200,000 clones; only one count was recorded for around 83% of them. Of the sample, roughly 0.99% falls within the top ten clones. Material for sequencing was PBMCs. The receptors here all came from a middle-aged woman in good health and CMV-seronegative.

V and J are TRBV29-1 and TRBJ2-5, with TRBD1 identical over 9 bases. Per the germline V gene, CDR1 is SQVTM and CDR2 is ANQGSEA. The CDR3 consists of 17 residues. J was trimmed by 4 bases and V by 4 bases; bases with no gene match: 16. The CDR3 spells CSVVGPGTGIFGETQYF. CDR3 sequence (DNA): TGCAGCGTTGTGGGACCCGGGACAGGGATTTTCGGAGAGACCCAGTACTTC.

The chain employs TRBV7-2 and TRBJ1-1; D remains ambiguous. The V gene lost 3 bases and the J gene lost 11 bases, with 10 bases spanning the gap. CDR1 is SGHTA and CDR2 is FQGNSA in the germline V gene. This CDR3 has 11 amino acids. The CDR3 DNA reads TGTGCCAGCAGCTTCGACATTACGGCTTTCTTT. It codes for CASSFDITAFF.

This chain joins TRBV4-2 and TRBJ2-5; 9 bases are a match to TRBD2. Germline CDR1 is LGHNA and CDR2 is YNFKEQ. The length of the CDR3 is 17 residues. The V and J ends lost 0 bases and 5 bases, in that order; junction bases with no gene match: 10. The DNA for the CDR3 is TGTGCCAGCAGCCAAGATCCCGCGACTAGCGGAGGGGAGACCCAGTACTTC. Amino acid sequence: CASSQDPATSGGETQYF.

This clone was seen a few times. The chain has TRBV5-4 and TRBJ2-5; 12 bases agree with TRBD2. The CDR3 loop spans 17 amino acids. Trimming removed 2 bases from V and 2 bases from J; junction bases left unmatched: 7. Per the germline V gene, CDR1 is SGHNT and CDR2 is YYREEE (reference sequence). The CDR3 region has the DNA TGTGCCAGCAGCTTCGGACTAGCGGGGAGCCAACAAGAGACCCAGTACTTC. Translating it yields CASSFGLAGSQQETQYF.

The chain recombines TRBV19 with TRBJ1-1; D is perhaps TRBD1 (6 bases). Per germline, CDR1 LNHDA and CDR2 SQIVND (reference sequence). The germline V and J ends were trimmed by 7 bases and 3 bases, with 15 bases remaining between them. The CDR3 runs to 14 residues. DNA for the CDR3: TGTGCCAGTATATCGGTAGGGGGATACACTGAAGCTTTCTTT. It encodes CASISVGGYTEAFF.

This clone turned up a few times. This chain links TRBV29-1 with TRBJ2-1; tentatively, D is TRBD2 (5 bases). V was pared by 0 bases and J by 5 bases, with 11 bases between. The CDR3 runs to 14 residues. Per germline, CDR1 SQVTM and CDR2 ANQGSEA. CDR3 in amino acids: CSVEERISDNEQFF. As DNA, the CDR3 is TGCAGCGTTGAAGAGCGGATTAGCGACAATGAGCAGTTCTTC.

The genes are TRBV28 and TRBJ1-2; a weak D match, TRBD1 (5 bases). The length of the CDR3 is 16 residues. The germline CDR1 and CDR2 sequences are MDHEN and SYDVKM. With 5 bases removed from V and 14 bases from J, the gap between germline ends came to 30 bases. This CDR3 reads CASSPTTDDSALLATF. DNA for the CDR3: TGTGCCAGCAGTCCCACTACCGACGACAGTGCCCTATTAGCTACCTTC.

The rearrangement uses TRBV11-3 and TRBJ2-1; 8 bases are shared with TRBD2. Looked up from germline, CDR1 is SGHNT and CDR2 is YENEEA. The junction had 4 bases not matched to a gene; V was cut back by 4 bases and J by 5 bases. The CDR3 runs 14 residues. The chain's CDR3 is CASSSSGRHNEQFF. The CDR3 bases are TGTGCCAGCAGCTCCAGCGGGAGACACAATGAGCAGTTCTTC. Together with reference TRBV11-3 and TRBJ2-1, the CDR3 gives the full variable domain: EAGVVQSPRYKIIEKKQPVAFWCNPISGHNTLYWYLQNLGQGPELLIRYENEEAVDDSQLPKDRFSAERLKGVDSTLKIQPAELGDSAVYLCASSSSGRHNEQFFGPGTRLTVL.

The gene calls are TRBV5-1 and TRBJ1-1; D may be TRBD1 (5 bases). V was shortened by 2 bases and J by 5 bases, with 10 bases between the two germline ends. From germline, CDR1 is SGHRS and CDR2 YFSETQ. This CDR3 has 13 residues. CDR3 region: CASSFQGGTEAFF. CDR3 DNA: TGCGCCAGCAGCTTCCAGGGAGGGACTGAAGCTTTCTTT.

V and J are TRBV4-1 and TRBJ2-3; TRBD2 agrees at 7 bases. This CDR3 contains 16 residues. V lost 1 base and J lost 3; bases outside the gene matches: 7. CDR1 is MGHRA and CDR2 is YSYEKL in the germline V gene. DNA for the CDR3: TGCGCCAGCAGCCAAGTAACCTGGGGAGGGACAGATACGCAGTATTTT. It is translated as CASSQVTWGGTDTQYF.

The chain employs TRBV9 and TRBJ2-7; 12 bases map to TRBD2. The germline CDR1 and CDR2 sequences are SGDLS and YYNGEE. The V and J ends lost 4 bases and 2 bases, in that order; junction bases with no gene match: 4. The CDR3 length is 15 residues. The CDR3, as DNA: TGTGCCAGCAGCCCGCGACTAGCGGGGGCCTACGAGCAGTACTTC. As protein: CASSPRLAGAYEQYF.

The DNA of the CDR3 is TGTGCCAGCAGCGAATCCGGGACAGGGGGTACTGAAGCTTTCTTT. Translation: CASSESGTGGTEAFF. The chain joins TRBV9 to TRBJ1-1, with 11 bases matching TRBD1. V was clipped by 3 bases and J by 5 bases; unmatched bases: 6. This CDR3 spans 15 amino acids. From germline, CDR1 is SGDLS and CDR2 YYNGEE.

This clone was detected only a few times. This sequence joins TRBV11-2 and TRBJ1-1; D remains unclear. V dropped 4 bases and J dropped 0 bases, with 6 bases sitting between them. The CDR3 extends over 13 amino acids. CDR1 is SGHAT and CDR2 is FQNNGV in the germline V gene. The CDR3 here is CASSSPLNTEAFF. The CDR3 nucleotides read TGTGCCAGCAGCTCCCCATTGAACACTGAAGCTTTCTTT.

This chain links TRBV5-6 with TRBJ1-2; D may be TRBD1 (6 bases). CDR1 is SGHDT and CDR2 is YYEEEE in the germline V gene. This CDR3 has 18 amino acids. V gave up 0 bases and J gave up 8 bases, with 26 bases separating them. CDR3 region: CASSLAGGAGVIEGGYTF. The CDR3 DNA sequence: TGTGCCAGCAGCTTGGCGGGGGGCGCCGGAGTCATTGAGGGGGGCTACACCTTC.

The chain combines TRBV29-1 with TRBJ1-1; TRBD1 matches 7 bases. The CDR3 covers 14 residues. After removal of 7 bases from V and 5 bases from J, the junction contained 13 bases not matched to a gene. Germline assignment: CDR1 SQVTM and CDR2 ANQGSEA. DNA of the CDR3: TGCAGCGGAGGGATAGGGGGCCGAGGAACTGAAGCTTTCTTT. Its translation: CSGGIGGRGTEAFF.

The rearrangement links TRBV18 to TRBJ1-5, with no clear D. The germline gives CDR1 KGHSH, CDR2 LQKENI. Trimming stripped 3 bases from V and 3 bases from J, with 15 bases between. CDR3 length: 16 residues. This CDR3 is CASSPAGTDFNQPQHF. As DNA, the CDR3 is TGTGCCAGCTCACCGGCGGGTACAGATTTCAATCAGCCCCAGCATTTT.

This sequence joins TRBV6-5 and TRBJ1-1, with D possibly TRBD1 on 5 matching bases. This CDR3 is 16 amino acids long. CDR1 MNHEY and CDR2 SVGAGI come from the germline V gene. Trimming took off 2 bases at V and 11 bases at J, with 24 bases between the two ends. CDR3 sequence reads: CASSYLNGHTPTTAFF. DNA of the CDR3: TGTGCCAGCAGTTACCTTAACGGACATACTCCAACCACCGCTTTCTTT.

The sample holds one count of this clone. The chain uses TRBV27 and TRBJ2-1; 14 nucleotides line up with TRBD2. From germline, CDR1 is MNHEY and CDR2 SMNVEV (reference sequence). After removal of 5 bases from V and 8 bases from J, the junction contained 8 bases not matched to a gene. The CDR3 has 16 residues. This CDR3 is CASSPQTSGRGDEQFF. CDR3 sequence (DNA): TGTGCCAGCAGTCCCCAGACTAGCGGGAGGGGGGATGAGCAGTTCTTC.

This clone was detected only once. V usage is TRBV5-1 and J usage is TRBJ2-1; 8 nucleotides line up with TRBD2. The germline V gene encodes CDR1 SGHRS and CDR2 YFSETQ. The CDR3 is 19 residues long. The V and J ends lost 4 bases and 7 bases, in that order; junction bases with no gene match: 22. As DNA, the CDR3 is TGCGCCAGCAGCCCACAGCGGGAGCTAGCCCGAGTAGGTTCAAATGAGCAGTTCTTC. It encodes CASSPQRELARVGSNEQFF.